These T cell receptor delta chains were read from a single sample in a study of gamma-delta chains in newborns, infants, children. TCRdb re-called clones from the reads using CATT. The sample has 10,000 to 14,000 delta-chain clones; approximately 10% are singletons. Specimen: blood. The receptor set was obtained from a child who was a newborn, infant or young child, either healthy, febrile or measles-vaccinated (not recorded which). CDR3s include the opening cysteine and the closing phenylalanine or tryptophan. A D gene is named only where the DNA matches it firmly. Only some rows state a clone size, as once, few, many or a class for expanded clones.

>.|.|TRDV2|TRDJ1
TGTGCCTGTGACTCTTTGGAGGCTCTGTGGGCTCACACCGATAAACTCATCTTT
CACDSLEALWAHTDKLIF
>TRDD3|few|TRDV2|TRDJ3
TGTGCCTGTGACTCTGGGGGATATCAACGCTCCTGGGACACCCGACAGATGTTTTTC
CACDSGGYQRSWDTRQMFF
>TRDD3|.|TRDV2|TRDJ1
TGTGCCTGTGACGGACTACTGGGGGATACGCGAGCTGGGGATAAACTCATCTTT
CACDGLLGDTRAGDKLIF
>TRDD3|.|TRDV1|TRDJ1
TGTGCTCTTGGGGTAGCCTTCGGAGGGATACGAGGGACCGATAAACTCATCTTT
CALGVAFGGIRGTDKLIF
>TRDD3|few|TRDV2|TRDJ3
TGTGCCTGTGACTCACTGGGGGATACAGCGTCCTGGGACACCCGACAGATGTTTTTC
CACDSLGDTASWDTRQMFF
>TRDD3|.|TRDV2|TRDJ1
TGTGCCTGTGACACCCTCGTTTCGGGGGATACGAATAAACTCATCTTT
CACDTLVSGDTNKLIF
>.|few|TRDV2|TRDJ1
TGTGCCTGTGACACCGTTGGGCCTTACACCGATAAACTCATCTTT
CACDTVGPYTDKLIF
>TRDD3|few|TRDV2|TRDJ2
TGTGCCTGTGACACCCTACTGGGGGATACGATAAAAGCACAACTCTTCTTT
CACDTLLGDTIKAQLFF
>TRDD3|few|TRDV2|TRDJ1
TGTGCCTGTGACACAATCTTTCCAAGGGGATACGCTTCCCCCTACACCAATAAACTCATCTTT
CACDTIFPRGYASPYTNKLIF
>TRDD3|few|TRDV2|TRDJ1
TGTGCCTGTGACACCGCGGGCCTTCAAGGTAGTACTGGGGGATACGGAGCCGATAAACTCATCTTT
CACDTAGLQGSTGGYGADKLIF
>TRDD3|medium-sized|TRDV2|TRDJ1
TGTGCCTGTGATCCACTGGGGGATACCGGAGACACCGATAAACTCATCTTT
CACDPLGDTGDTDKLIF
>TRDD3|few|TRDV2|TRDJ3
TGTGCCTGTGACACCATACTGGGGGACTCCTGGGACACCCGACAGATGTTTTTC
CACDTILGDSWDTRQMFF
>TRDD3|few|TRDV2|TRDJ1
TGTGCCTGTGATTGTCCTGGGGGACAGTACACCGATAAACTCATCTTT
CACDCPGGQYTDKLIF
>TRDD3|few|TRDV2|TRDJ1
TGTGCCTGTGACACTCTGGGGGATACTGAAGGCACCGATAAACTCATCTTT
CACDTLGDTEGTDKLIF
>TRDD3|few|TRDV2|TRDJ1
TGTGCCTGTGAACACCTTTCTGGGGACCACTACTGGGGCGATAAACTCATCTTT
CACEHLSGDHYWGDKLIF
>TRDD3|.|TRDV2|TRDJ1
TGTGCCTGTGACCTTCTGGGGGTCCCGTACACCGATAAACTCATCTTT
CACDLLGVPYTDKLIF
>.|.|TRDV2|TRDJ1
TGTGCCTGTGACACCGTAGTAAGGGGGCCTCACGGTGGAACCGATAAACTCATCTTT
CACDTVVRGPHGGTDKLIF
>TRDD3|.|TRDV2|TRDJ1
TGTGCCTGCGACCCCGGTAGTGCAACTGGGGGAATTGGCGATAAACTCATCTTT
CACDPGSATGGIGDKLIF
>TRDD3|.|TRDV2|TRDJ3
TGTGCCTGTGACACCCTGGGGGAGAGCTCCTGGGACACCCGACAGATGTTTTTC
CACDTLGESSWDTRQMFF
>TRDD3|few|TRDV2|TRDJ1
TGTGCCTGTTCCCAACTCTCCTTACTGGGGGATACACACGATAAACTCATCTTT
CACSQLSLLGDTHDKLIF
>TRDD3|few|TRDV2|TRDJ1
TGTGCCTGTGACACCGTGGGAACTGGGGGATACGGGAAGGGCGATAAACTCACCTTT
CACDTVGTGGYGKGDKLTF
>.|few|TRDV2|TRDJ1
TGTGCCTGTGACACCGTCGGGCTGAACCAAGACCATAAACTCATCTTT
CACDTVGLNQDHKLIF
>TRDD3|few|TRDV2|TRDJ1
TGTGCCTGTGACACCGTACTGGGGGCCCCATACACCGATAAACTCATCTTT
CACDTVLGAPYTDKLIF
>TRDD3|.|TRDV2|TRDJ3
TGTGCCTGTGACACTGGGGGATACGGCACCTGGGACACCCGACAGATGTTTTTC
CACDTGGYGTWDTRQMFF
>TRDD3|few|TRDV2|TRDJ3
TGTGCCTGTGACACCGCTACTGGGGGCCCCCACAGCTCCTGGGACACCCGACAGATGTTTTTC
CACDTATGGPHSSWDTRQMFF
>.|medium-sized|TRDV2|TRDJ1
TGTGCCTGTGACACCCTGGAGGTACTGGGAGTCCCCGATAAACTCATCTTT
CACDTLEVLGVPDKLIF
>TRDD3|.|TRDV2|TRDJ1
TGTGCCTGTGACACCGTACCTCTCCTGGGGGATACCGCGGACCCTGCCACCGATAAACTCATCTTT
CACDTVPLLGDTADPATDKLIF
>TRDD3|few|TRDV2|TRDJ1
TGTGCCTGTGACACGGTTGGACTGGGGGATACTTACCGTCTTTACACCGATAAACTCATCTTT
CACDTVGLGDTYRLYTDKLIF
>.|few|TRDV2|TRDJ1
TGTGCCTGCGACACCCTGGGGAGTCAGTACACCGATAAACTCATCTTT
CACDTLGSQYTDKLIF
>TRDD3|.|TRDV2|TRDJ3
TGTGCCTGTGACACACCGGGGATACAGGGCTCCTGGGACACCCGACAGATGTTTTTC
CACDTPGIQGSWDTRQMFF
>TRDD3|large|TRDV2|TRDJ1
TGTGCCTGTGACCCACTCTGGGGGACGCACACCGATAAACTCATCTTT
CACDPLWGTHTDKLIF
>TRDD3|.|TRDV2|TRDJ1
TGTGCCTGTGACCTTACTGGGGGATACCGCGATAAACTCATCTTT
CACDLTGGYRDKLIF